The rows below give T cell receptor beta chains drawn from one sample of a study of CD8+ T cells in alopecia areata. Here immunoSEQ multiplex PCR was the method, and the copy in TCRdb shows in-frame clones only, minus some. There are approximately 13,000 clones in the sample; 58% occur only once, and 9.5% to 13% lies in the top ten. Here the sequenced sample was skin, taken at week 0. These receptors were collected from a human donor with alopecia areata. Both conserved end residues are trimmed from each CDR3. D genes are given only for firm matches.

TRBV7-3	11	NA	TRBJ2-6	ASKVSGANVLT
TRBV5-1	12	NA	TRBJ1-1	ASSLEGWNTEAF
TRBV5-5	13	NA	TRBJ1-6	ASSLRAAGNSPLH
TRBV7-2	13	NA	TRBJ2-5	ASSPGLRGEETQY
TRBV4-2	12	NA	TRBJ1-6	ASSQDLDWRSLH
TRBV28	14	NA	TRBJ2-3	ASSPPGEIKGDTQY
TRBV30	11	NA	TRBJ1-2	AWSSQGNYGYT
TRBV7-2	8	NA	TRBJ1-2	AMGASGYT
TRBV14	12	NA	TRBJ1-2	ASSQGTGPYGYT
TRBV11-2	13	NA	TRBJ2-2	ASSWDWGEAGELF
TRBV7-9	12	NA	TRBJ1-5	ASSLVQGSQPQH
TRBV11-2	12	NA	TRBJ2-5	ASSLPGIGETQY
TRBV11-1	15	TRBD2	TRBJ2-1	ASSFITGTSIDNEQF
TRBV27	17	TRBD1	TRBJ1-2	ASSLSAPGRGQTPYGYT
TRBV7-9	12	NA	TRBJ2-7	PSSWSQQGHEQY
TRBV9	14	TRBD1	TRBJ2-1	ASSARQGAGFNEQF
TRBV13	11	NA	TRBJ1-2	ASSPQGSYGYT
TRBV15	14	NA	TRBJ2-3	ATSRGVSAGEDTQY
TRBV14	13	NA	TRBJ2-6	ASSQVGTGANVLT
TRBV27	13	TRBD1	TRBJ2-5	ASISRDRDGETQY
TRBV11-3	12	NA	TRBJ2-5	ASSLESGRETQY
TRBV5-1	14	TRBD2	TRBJ2-3	ASSLTLAGGLATQY
TRBV6-1	12	NA	TRBJ1-5	ASSPDRVQQPQH
TRBV11-2	14	NA	TRBJ1-2	ASSRPKGARVYGYT
TRBV7-9	14	NA	TRBJ2-7	ASSYSVPHNSYEQY
TRBV5-4	13	NA	TRBJ1-2	ASSLEGGIRYGYT
TRBV23-1	10	NA	TRBJ2-1	ASRDWDNEQF
TRBV28	12	NA	TRBJ2-1	ASSLRRDYNEQF
TRBV2	11	NA	TRBJ1-5	ASSEAREGGQD